The 31 T cell receptor beta chains reported below all come from one sample, sequenced in a study of cytomegalovirus exposure and HLA in healthy donors (dated by TCRdb to about 2017). The method was the immunoSEQ multiplex PCR assay. A mixture of 60 forward primers for TCR Vbeta segments and 13 reverse primers for TCR Jbeta segments was used in the multiplex PCR. TCRdb took over this immuneACCESS table, retaining in-frame rearrangements with V and J assigned. Such tables are incomplete; in checked studies, under half of the missing clones stem from an unresolved V gene, and the remainder is unexplained. The sample yields some 150,000 clones; 80% were counted once. The ten largest clones add up to roughly 9.7% of the sample. What was sequenced was PBMCs. The source of these receptors is a man aged 18 to 29 in good health and CMV-seropositive.

This clone was seen only once. V is TRBV4-2 and J is TRBJ2-6; D unclear. CDR1 is LGHNA, CDR2 YNFKEQ, per germline. This CDR3 is 16 amino acids long. Trimming removed 1 base from V and 0 bases from J, with 7 bases in between. The CDR3, as DNA: TGTGCCAGCAGCCAAGTCGGGTTCTCTGGGGCCAACGTCCTGACTTTC. This gives the protein CASSQVGFSGANVLTF.

This chain uses TRBV19 with TRBJ2-1; possible D gene TRBD2, 6 bases. V was trimmed by 2 bases and J by 10 bases, leaving 18 bases between them. Germline assignment: CDR1 LNHDA and CDR2 SQIVND (reference sequence). The length of the CDR3 is 15 residues. CDR3 region: CASSIFVGGTNEQFF. The CDR3 DNA sequence: TGTGCCAGTAGTATATTCGTGGGCGGGACGAACGAGCAGTTCTTC.

The chain has TRBV5-1 and TRBJ2-6; possible D gene TRBD1, 5 bases. The CDR3 sequence is 17 residues long. Germline V CDR1 and CDR2: SGHRS, YFSETQ. Trimming took 0 bases from V and 3 from J, leaving 13 bases between them. CDR3: CASSLGGADVGANVLTF. Written as DNA, the CDR3 is TGCGCCAGCAGCTTGGGTGGGGCCGACGTTGGGGCCAACGTCCTGACTTTC. The whole variable domain, filled in from reference TRBV5-1 and TRBJ2-6, reads KAGVTQTPRYLIKTRGQQVTLSCSPISGHRSVSWYQQTPGQGLQFLFEYFSETQRNKGNFPGRFSGRQFSNSRSEMNVSTLELGDSALYLCASSLGGADVGANVLTFGAGSRLTVL.

The chain combines TRBV2 with TRBJ2-1; TRBD2 agrees at 8 bases. Germline CDR1 SNHLY, CDR2 FYNNEI. This CDR3 has 13 residues. Trimming took 11 bases from V and 6 from J; bases not matched to a gene: 9. The CDR3 bases are TGTGCCTGCGGGCGGGAGGCTAGCAATGAGCAGTTCTTC. Residues: CACGREASNEQFF.

V and J are TRBV7-2 and TRBJ2-7, with 7 bases matching TRBD1. This CDR3 contains 13 residues. The junction had 6 bases not matched to a gene; V was cut back by 7 bases and J by 3 bases. Germline lookup yields CDR1 SGHTA and CDR2 FQGNSA. CDR3 amino acids: CASKRTGGYEQYF. The CDR3 DNA is TGTGCCAGCAAGCGGACAGGAGGCTACGAGCAGTACTTC.

J is TRBJ2-1 and V is TRBV9, with 12 bases identical to TRBD2. The CDR3 contains 15 residues. Trimming cost V 0 bases and J 8 bases; bases outside gene matches: 3. CDR1 and CDR2 (germline): SGDLS, YYNGEE. This CDR3 reads CASSVGLAGGHEQFF. CDR3 DNA: TGTGCCAGCAGCGTAGGTCTAGCGGGGGGGCATGAGCAGTTCTTC.

The rearrangement uses TRBV10-1 and TRBJ1-2; the D is unclear. Germline CDR1 WNHNN, CDR2 SYGVQD (reference sequence). The CDR3 has 14 amino acids. V was clipped by 5 bases and J by 7 bases, with 17 bases between them. The CDR3 DNA reads as TGCGCCAGCAGTCGCGGGCTTGGGGATCCTGGCTACACCTTC. Protein sequence: CASSRGLGDPGYTF.

The CDR3 spells CASSRDRGRSPLHF. The CDR3 nucleotides are TGTGCCAGCAGCCGGGACAGGGGGCGATCACCCCTCCACTTT. The rearrangement uses TRBV27 and TRBJ1-6, with 12 bases matching TRBD1. This CDR3 has 14 amino acids. V lost 6 bases and J lost 10; bases outside the gene matches: 4. Germline V gene lookup returns CDR1 MNHEY and CDR2 SMNVEV (reference sequence).

J is TRBJ1-5 and V is TRBV27; D remains ambiguous. Trimming cost V 3 bases and J 6 bases, with 6 bases left between them. The V gene's germline CDR1 is MNHEY and CDR2 SMNVEV (reference sequence). This CDR3 has 12 amino acids. CDR3 amino acids: CASSFSGQPQHF. For the CDR3, the DNA is TGTGCCAGCAGTTTCTCGGGTCAGCCCCAGCATTTT.

The V and J genes are TRBV29-1 and TRBJ2-2; 12 positions match TRBD2. Germline CDR1 and CDR2: SQVTM and ANQGSEA. This CDR3 has 14 amino acids. Losses at the gene ends were 4 bases for V and 6 bases for J; bases not matched to a gene: 3. The CDR3 loop reads CSVGASGRAGELFF. The DNA of the CDR3 is TGCAGCGTTGGGGCTAGCGGGAGGGCCGGGGAGCTGTTTTTT.

The V and J genes are TRBV5-6 and TRBJ1-4, with D unclear. The V gene's germline CDR1 is SGHDT and CDR2 YYEEEE. V lost 3 bases to trimming and J lost 8 bases, with 11 bases between them. This CDR3 region has 13 residues. The CDR3 region is CASSSLQREKLFF. CDR3 DNA: TGTGCCAGCAGCTCACTCCAGAGGGAAAAACTGTTTTTT.

The chain joins TRBV16 to TRBJ1-4; weak D call: TRBD1 (6 bases). The V end lost 0 bases, the J end lost 8 bases, and 10 bases lay between the germline ends. The CDR3 covers 14 residues. Germline loops: CDR1 KGHSY, CDR2 FQNENV. The CDR3 bases are TGTGCCAGCAGCCAATCCAGGGGAGAAGAAAAACTGTTTTTT. This codes for CASSQSRGEEKLFF.

The rearrangement uses TRBV19 and TRBJ2-3; tentative D call: TRBD1 (6 bases). V was cut by 7 bases and J by 0 bases, with 11 bases left in between. The CDR3 runs to 14 residues. The germline gives CDR1 LNHDA, CDR2 SQIVND (reference sequence). CDR3 DNA sequence: TGTGCCAGTAACAGGGAAGAAAGCACAGATACGCAGTATTTT. Its protein is CASNREESTDTQYF. Supplemented by reference TRBV19 and TRBJ2-3, the full variable domain reads DGGITQSPKYLFRKEGQNVTLSCEQNLNHDAMYWYRQDPGQGLRLIYYSQIVNDFQKGDIAEGYSVSREKKESFPLTVTSAQKNPTAFYLCASNREESTDTQYFGPGTRLTVL.

A single count supports this clone. In DNA form, the CDR3 reads TGTGCCAGCAGCCTAACGGGACTAACTAGCACAGATACGCAGTATTTT. Translating it yields CASSLTGLTSTDTQYF. The chain carries TRBV11-2 and TRBJ2-3; 7 bases align to TRBD2. The CDR3 runs 16 residues. V gave up 5 bases and J gave up 0 bases; unmatched junction bases: 8. CDR1 and CDR2 (germline): SGHAT, FQNNGV.

This rearrangement joins TRBV2 to TRBJ2-7, with a tentative D call TRBD2 (6 bases). This CDR3 comprises 14 residues. Germline CDR1 and CDR2: SNHLY and FYNNEI. Trimming took 8 bases from V and 1 from J, leaving 15 bases between them. CDR3 region: CASLGGTPSYEQYF. The CDR3, as DNA: TGTGCCAGCTTGGGCGGGACCCCTTCCTACGAGCAGTACTTC.

This chain links TRBV18 with TRBJ1-5; 8 positions match TRBD1. The CDR3 contains 16 residues. The V gene end was trimmed by 3 bases and the J gene end by 6 bases; junction bases not matched to a gene: 10. Germline values: CDR1 KGHSH, CDR2 LQKENI. The DNA of the CDR3 is TGTGCCAGCTCACCTCAGACCCAGGGGGCGGGTCAGCCCCAGCATTTT. It specifies CASSPQTQGAGQPQHF.

The chain couples TRBV7-9 to TRBJ1-5; 7 nucleotides agree with TRBD1. Germline V lookup: CDR1 SEHNR, CDR2 FQNEAQ (reference sequence). CDR3 length: 15 residues. The DNA of the CDR3 is TGTTCCTGGGGGGCCGGGACAGATAGCAATCAGCCCCAGCATTTT. Its protein is CSWGAGTDSNQPQHF.

This clone has just one count. This chain connects TRBV5-1 to TRBJ1-1, with a weak D call TRBD1 (5 bases). Germline assignment: CDR1 SGHRS and CDR2 YFSETQ. The CDR3 has 14 amino acids. V lost 5 bases and J 5 bases, leaving 16 bases between the germline ends. CDR3 sequence (DNA): TGCGCCAGCAGATCTCTTACGGGGGGGACTGAAGCTTTCTTT. Protein product: CASRSLTGGTEAFF.

This clone occurred a few times. V usage is TRBV7-8 and J usage is TRBJ2-1; perhaps TRBD2 as D (6 bases). Germline loops: CDR1 SGHVS, CDR2 FQNEAQ. The CDR3 has 17 residues. Trimming removed 1 base from V and 0 bases from J, with 13 bases in between. The CDR3 reads CASSLVAGLSSYNEQFF. The CDR3 coding sequence is TGTGCCAGCAGCTTAGTGGCTGGACTAAGCTCCTACAATGAGCAGTTCTTC.

This chain links TRBV7-8 with TRBJ2-1, with D possibly matching TRBD1 (6 bases). This CDR3 has 13 amino acids. Per germline, CDR1 SGHVS and CDR2 FQNEAQ. V lost 1 base and J 12 bases, leaving 13 bases between the germline ends. The CDR3 DNA follows: TGTGCCAGCAGCTTAGACAGGGCTAAACGGCAGTTCTTC. This codes for CASSLDRAKRQFF.

This chain uses TRBV9 with TRBJ2-5; 8 bases map to TRBD2. The CDR3 covers 15 residues. Germline V gene lookup returns CDR1 SGDLS and CDR2 YYNGEE. The V gene end was trimmed by 0 bases and the J gene end by 5 bases; junction bases not matched to a gene: 6. CDR3 DNA: TGTGCCAGCAGCGTAGAAAGCGGGGGAATGGAGACCCAGTACTTC. It codes for CASSVESGGMETQYF. Full variable domain (outside the CDR3, taken from reference TRBV9 and TRBJ2-5): DSGVTQTPKHLITATGQRVTLRCSPRSGDLSVYWYQQSLDQGLQFLIQYYNGEERAKGNILERFSAQQFPDLHSELNLSSLELGDSALYFCASSVESGGMETQYFGPGTRLLVL.

This sequence joins TRBV5-4 and TRBJ2-5, with 8 bases lining up with TRBD1. Germline V gives CDR1 SGHNT, CDR2 YYREEE (reference sequence). The CDR3 covers 15 residues. With 4 bases clipped from V and 4 bases from J, the junction kept 9 bases outside the gene matches. The CDR3 region has the DNA TGTGCCAGCAGCCGCGGACAGGGCGTTGCAGAGACCCAGTACTTC. Its protein is CASSRGQGVAETQYF.

The V call is TRBV9, the J call TRBJ1-2; TRBD1 aligns across 10 bases. The V segment lost 4 bases and the J segment 5 bases; nucleotides outside the gene matches: 11. The CDR3 totals 16 residues. In germline, CDR1 is SGDLS, CDR2 YYNGEE. The CDR3 DNA sequence: TGTGCCAGCAGCTTGATGGACAGGGGGTATAGTTATGGCTACACCTTC. Translated, it gives CASSLMDRGYSYGYTF.

The chain links TRBV29-1 to TRBJ1-5; possibly TRBD1 for D (6 bases). Germline loops: CDR1 SQVTM, CDR2 ANQGSEA. Trimming took 6 bases from V and 0 from J, leaving 21 bases between them. CDR3 length: 17 residues. The chain's CDR3 is CSVVGGAGENSNQPQHF. CDR3 bases: TGCAGCGTGGTAGGGGGGGCGGGGGAAAATAGCAATCAGCCCCAGCATTTT.

There are a few counts of this clone. The V and J genes are TRBV9 and TRBJ1-2, with a weak D call TRBD1 (5 bases). The V gene's germline CDR1 is SGDLS and CDR2 YYNGEE. V was shortened by 7 bases and J by 7 bases, with 20 bases between the two germline ends. The CDR3 consists of 14 residues. CDR3 coding DNA: TGTGCCAGCTCACCGCATATACAGGTTATTGGCTACACCTTC. Translating gives CASSPHIQVIGYTF.

The rearrangement uses TRBV4-3 and TRBJ2-2, with D tentatively TRBD2 (5 bases). This CDR3 is 16 amino acids long. Germline CDR1 reads LGHNA; CDR2 reads YSLEER. V was pared by 2 bases and J by 4 bases, with 14 bases between. CDR3 DNA sequence: TGCGCCAGCAGCCAAACTAGTAGTCCACTCACCGGGGAGCTGTTTTTT. It yields the protein CASSQTSSPLTGELFF.

The rearrangement uses TRBV13 and TRBJ2-7, with TRBD1 matching 11 bases. V shed 6 bases, J shed 3 bases, and the junction held 13 bases outside the gene matches. CDR1 PRHDT and CDR2 FYEKMQ come from the germline V gene (reference sequence). The CDR3 runs 17 residues. The CDR3 region is CASSYDKRTGGVYEQYF. The DNA for the CDR3 is TGTGCCAGCAGTTATGACAAACGGACAGGGGGCGTCTACGAGCAGTACTTC.

Here the CDR3 DNA reads TGTGCCAGCAGTTCGACAGGGCATGAGCAGTTCTTC. Its protein product is CASSSTGHEQFF. V gene TRBV27 combines with J gene TRBJ2-1, with 7 nucleotides matching TRBD1. This CDR3 contains 12 residues. J gave up 8 bases and V 4 bases, and 2 bases lay outside the gene matches. Germline loops: CDR1 MNHEY, CDR2 SMNVEV (reference sequence).

This sequence joins TRBV10-3 and TRBJ1-3; D is perhaps TRBD1 (5 bases). V lost 3 bases and J 8 bases, leaving 17 bases between the germline ends. The CDR3 consists of 15 residues. CDR1 is ENHRY, CDR2 SYGVKD, per germline. The CDR3 sequence: CAISDWGPSRDTIYF. CDR3 bases: TGTGCCATCAGTGATTGGGGCCCCTCCCGGGACACCATATATTTT.

The chain recombines TRBV20-1 with TRBJ1-1; a weak D match, TRBD1 (5 bases). V was pared by 4 bases and J by 7 bases, with 10 bases between. The CDR3 has 11 amino acids. CDR1 DFQATT and CDR2 SNEGSKA come from the germline V gene (reference sequence). In DNA form, the CDR3 reads TGCAGTGCTACTGGGGCAGGTGAAGCTTTCTTT. Translated: CSATGAGEAFF.

This rearrangement joins TRBV5-1 to TRBJ2-3, with D hard to call. The germline V and J ends were trimmed by 4 bases and 3 bases, with 9 bases remaining between them. Looked up from germline, CDR1 is SGHRS and CDR2 is YFSETQ. The length of the CDR3 is 13 residues. CDR3 residues: CASSQSFTDTQYF. Written as DNA, the CDR3 is TGCGCCAGCAGCCAGTCATTTACAGATACGCAGTATTTT. Filled out from reference TRBV5-1 and TRBJ2-3, the complete variable domain reads KAGVTQTPRYLIKTRGQQVTLSCSPISGHRSVSWYQQTPGQGLQFLFEYFSETQRNKGNFPGRFSGRQFSNSRSEMNVSTLELGDSALYLCASSQSFTDTQYFGPGTRLTVL.